This T cell receptor (beta chain) was found in a study of blood T cell repertoires in COVID-19 (dated by TCRdb to about 2020). With regard to the full study: Collaborator samples came from the United States, Italy and Spain and covered acute and convalescent phases of COVID-19. Where available, HLA class I and class II types were taken from metadata supplied by the sample provider and were not determined by assay-based typing. The material from the prospective study consisted of cDNA or gDNA derived from T cells, B-cell-depleted T cells, or PBMCs. Deeply sampled blood TCRbeta repertoires from subjects exposed to, actively infected with, or recovered from COVID-19 were included in the dataset. The samples were drawn from the first 160 participants of the ongoing ImmuneRACE study and from 1,254 subjects provided by 6 global collaborators. A freely available public database, intended as a resource for researchers studying the immune response to SARS-CoV-2, is where the repertoires were released. A de-identified subject ID, COVID-19 status, age in years and sex were almost always included in the sample metadata.

Points on this clone: Its antigen is still unknown. The record has no base qualities; no much larger clone is one base away.

TCRbeta CDR3 regions were amplified from genomic DNA using the immunoSEQ Assay, a bias-controlled multiplex PCR. As for the original processing: The number of nucleated cells in each sample was estimated by amplification of reference gene primers within the assay. To quantify the absolute abundance of each unique TCRbeta CDR3 rearrangement, sequence reads were collapsed and filtered. For each sample, productive Simpson clonality was calculated as the square root of Simpson's diversity index over productive rearrangements. The immuneACCESS repertoire file appears here via TCRdb, limited to in-frame rearrangements. These files lack a portion of the clones; in checked studies, under half of the deficit traces to unresolved V genes, and the cause of the others is not known. The DNA was the basis for D and trimming; V, J and clone size are from that table. The sample has fewer than 250,000 clones on record, roughly 90% of them singletons. Clones ranked in the top ten supply 2.6% of the sample.

Overall study outcomes, separate from this receptor: The quantity of clinical and demographic metadata differed by source and by participant and was supplied without curation.

According to the germline V gene, CDR1 reads SGHNT and CDR2 reads YENEEA. Spanning cysteine to phenylalanine, the CDR3 consists of 17 amino acids. Only the CDR3 region is kept as DNA, spanning 51 bases read in frame from base 1. Unmatched junction bases come to 16, with V trimmed by 4 bases and J by 8 bases. Participants in the prospective study were aged roughly 18 to 100 years, lived in some 24 United States geographic areas, and enrolled through a virtual design. To assign participants to cohorts, the prospective study relied on clinical history that participants themselves reported in a screening survey and a study questionnaire. In the prospective study, mobile phlebotomists collected whole blood, serum and a nasopharyngeal or oropharyngeal swab from each participant. Participants in the prospective study had the option to provide additional blood draws and questionnaires over a 2-month period. Prospective study blood samples were shipped either frozen or at room temperature before DNA extraction.

The sequence was collected from a woman younger than 45 with acute COVID-19. Rearrangement joined TRBV11-3 to TRBJ2-5; 10 bases in the middle match TRBD2. Input material: PBMCs or T cells enriched from blood (not recorded which). The nucleotides are TGTGCCAGCAGCTCCGTAGGGAGCGGGGGGGGCTGGGGAACCCAGTACTTC. Its translation reads: CASSSVGSGGGWGTQYF.